These 25 T cell receptor beta chains share one sample of origin, sequenced in a study of cytomegalovirus exposure and HLA in healthy donors. The PCR was carried out with 60 Vbeta primers and 13 Jbeta primers. Method: immunoSEQ multiplex PCR; TCRdb's copy keeps in-frame clones and lacks some. The listing contains about 200,000 clones. Input material: PBMCs. Receptor source: a girl aged 2 to 10 in good health and CMV-seropositive.

The chain joins TRBV5-1 to TRBJ2-3; 9 bases are shared with TRBD2. Per the germline V gene, CDR1 is SGHRS and CDR2 is YFSETQ. There are 18 residues in the CDR3. J gave up 1 base and V 0 bases, and 9 bases lay outside the gene matches. CDR3 in DNA: TGCGCCAGCAGCTTGGGGTTAGCGGGAGCTAGGGGCACAGATACGCAGTATTTT. This gives the protein CASSLGLAGARGTDTQYF.

The gene calls are TRBV18 and TRBJ2-3, with TRBD1 matching 7 bases. From germline, CDR1 is KGHSH and CDR2 LQKENI. V dropped 0 bases and J dropped 8; count of bases not matched to a gene: 8. The CDR3 totals 15 residues. The CDR3 reads CASSPPRDRAGTQYF. The CDR3 DNA reads TGTGCCAGCTCACCACCCCGCGACAGGGCAGGTACGCAGTATTTT. Full variable domain (rest looked up from reference TRBV18 and TRBJ2-3): NAGVMQNPRHLVRRRGQEARLRCSPMKGHSHVYWYRQLPEEGLKFMVYLQKENIIDESGMPKERFSAEFPKEGPSILRIQQVVRGDSAAYFCASSPPRDRAGTQYFGPGTRLTVL.

The chain uses TRBV19 and TRBJ2-6; 9 bases line up with TRBD2. Trimming cost V 7 bases and J 4 bases; bases outside gene matches: 5. The germline gives CDR1 LNHDA, CDR2 SQIVND (reference sequence). This CDR3 is 15 amino acids long. The CDR3 sequence: CASTSGKAGANVLTF. The CDR3 nucleotides are TGTGCCAGTACTAGCGGGAAGGCGGGGGCCAACGTCCTGACTTTC.

V gene TRBV11-2 combines with J gene TRBJ2-7; D perhaps matches TRBD1 (6 bases). Trimming took 3 bases from V and 0 from J, leaving 24 bases between them. This CDR3 comprises 19 residues. Germline V gene lookup returns CDR1 SGHAT and CDR2 FQNNGV. CDR3 loop: CASSLGDRFLRTPSYEQYF. CDR3 DNA: TGTGCCAGCAGCTTGGGTGACAGGTTCTTACGAACTCCCTCCTACGAGCAGTACTTC.

The chain links TRBV28 to TRBJ2-7; TRBD2 matches 10 bases. The V gene end was trimmed by 2 bases and the J gene end by 6 bases; junction bases not matched to a gene: 7. Germline values: CDR1 MDHEN, CDR2 SYDVKM. The CDR3 runs to 15 residues. The DNA of the CDR3 is TGTGCCAGCAGTTTACTAGCGGGAGTTCATAGCGAGCAGTACTTC. Its protein product is CASSLLAGVHSEQYF.

The genes are TRBV11-3 and TRBJ2-5; 8 bases align to TRBD2. The CDR3 is made up of 15 amino acids. With V trimmed by 4 bases and J by 5 bases, 9 bases remained unmatched. Germline loops: CDR1 SGHNT, CDR2 YENEEA. The CDR3: CASSSDSGTGETQYF. The DNA for the CDR3 is TGTGCCAGCAGCTCAGATAGCGGGACGGGGGAGACCCAGTACTTC. Combining the CDR3 with reference TRBV11-3 and TRBJ2-5 gives the whole variable domain EAGVVQSPRYKIIEKKQPVAFWCNPISGHNTLYWYLQNLGQGPELLIRYENEEAVDDSQLPKDRFSAERLKGVDSTLKIQPAELGDSAVYLCASSSDSGTGETQYFGPGTRLLVL.

The rearrangement links TRBV14 to TRBJ1-2, with 8 bases that match TRBD1. The CDR3 runs to 15 residues. The V gene's germline CDR1 is SGHDN and CDR2 FVKESK. Losses at the gene ends were 3 bases for V and 0 bases for J; bases not matched to a gene: 3. The CDR3 nucleotides are TGTGCCAGCAGCCAGGACAGGGCCACTAACTATGGCTACACCTTC. Residues: CASSQDRATNYGYTF.

V is TRBV7-2 and J is TRBJ2-7, with a weak D call TRBD2 (5 bases). V dropped 4 bases and J dropped 3 bases, with 22 bases sitting between them. This CDR3 region has 17 residues. Germline V gene lookup returns CDR1 SGHTA and CDR2 FQGNSA. This CDR3 reads CASSSTPGSPLLYEQYF. DNA for the CDR3: TGTGCCAGCAGCTCCACGCCGGGATCTCCCCTCCTCTACGAGCAGTACTTC.

The V and J genes are TRBV5-4 and TRBJ2-1; 7 bases align to TRBD1. The V segment lost 1 base and the J segment 0 bases; nucleotides outside the gene matches: 7. The CDR3 is 17 amino acids. In germline, CDR1 is SGHNT, CDR2 YYREEE (reference sequence). The DNA for the CDR3 is TGTGCCAGCAGCTTGTCCACGGGACAGCGCTCCTACAATGAGCAGTTCTTC. This translates into CASSLSTGQRSYNEQFF.

V is TRBV29-1 and J is TRBJ2-5; the match to TRBD1 covers 9 bases. Matching the DNA end better, TRBJ2-7 makes the J call doubtful. Looked up from germline, CDR1 is SQVTM and CDR2 is ANQGSEA. This CDR3 contains 13 residues. CDR3 sequence: CSVGGQGMSEQYF. The CDR3 DNA sequence: TGCAGCGTTGGGGGACAGGGAATGTCCGAGCAGTACTTC.

V and J are TRBV6-1 and TRBJ1-5; TRBD1 might be the D (5 bases). CDR1 and CDR2 from the germline V gene are MNHNS and SASEGT. Trimming took off 7 bases at V and 5 bases at J, with 12 bases between the two ends. The CDR3 consists of 13 residues. As DNA, the CDR3 is TGTGCCAGCAAAGGGGTACGTTATCAGCCCCAGCATTTT. This codes for CASKGVRYQPQHF.

The rearrangement joins TRBV7-2 to TRBJ2-5; 8 nucleotides agree with TRBD1. The CDR3 sequence is 14 residues long. J was trimmed by 5 bases and V by 7 bases; bases with no gene match: 9. Per germline, CDR1 SGHTA and CDR2 FQGNSA. The CDR3 reads CASTWTGPRETQYF. The CDR3 nucleotides are TGTGCCAGCACTTGGACAGGGCCTAGGGAGACCCAGTACTTC.

This chain links TRBV7-2 with TRBJ2-7; perhaps TRBD2 as D (6 bases). V gave up 1 base and J gave up 7 bases, with 20 bases separating them. The germline gives CDR1 SGHTA, CDR2 FQGNSA. This CDR3 contains 16 residues. Written as DNA, the CDR3 is TGTGCCAGCAGCTTAGGAGTCCCGGGAGTGGGTGGAGAGCAGTACTTC. Translating it yields CASSLGVPGVGGEQYF.

The chain uses TRBV11-3 and TRBJ2-2, with a possible D match to TRBD2 (5 bases). The V gene's germline CDR1 is SGHNT and CDR2 YENEEA. This CDR3 has 15 residues. Trimming took 4 bases from V and 4 from J, leaving 13 bases between them. CDR3 sequence (DNA): TGTGCCAGCAGCTCCCGAGCGGCTTCCACCGGGGAGCTGTTTTTT. It specifies CASSSRAASTGELFF.

The chain combines TRBV27 with TRBJ2-1; 9 nucleotides agree with TRBD2. Trimming took 10 bases from V and 10 from J; bases not matched to a gene: 14. The CDR3 loop spans 14 amino acids. Germline CDR1 MNHEY, CDR2 SMNVEV (reference sequence). The CDR3 bases are TGTGCCACTTCAAATAGCGGGAGCTTAGGGGAGCAGTTCTTC. Amino acids: CATSNSGSLGEQFF.

The chain recombines TRBV7-9 with TRBJ2-7; TRBD2 aligns across 7 bases. The germline V gene has CDR1 SEHNR and CDR2 FQNEAQ (reference sequence). CDR3 size: 17 residues. V lost 6 bases, J lost 1 base, and 15 bases stayed unmatched. The CDR3 loop is CASSHIRSGNESYEQYF. CDR3 DNA sequence: TGTGCCAGCAGTCACATTCGAAGCGGGAACGAATCCTACGAGCAGTACTTC.

This chain uses TRBV9 with TRBJ2-1; maybe TRBD2 (6 bases). The CDR3 has 16 residues. Trimming removed 0 bases from V and 0 bases from J, with 10 bases in between. Germline V gene sequence: CDR1 SGDLS, CDR2 YYNGEE. CDR3 DNA sequence: TGTGCCAGCAGCGTAGGCGGGGCCAGCTCCTACAATGAGCAGTTCTTC. This encodes CASSVGGASSYNEQFF.

J is TRBJ2-3 and V is TRBV11-2, with a possible D match to TRBD1 (6 bases). Trimming took 5 bases from V and 3 from J, leaving 12 bases between them. Germline CDR1 and CDR2: SGHAT and FQNNGV. The CDR3 sequence is 14 residues long. Here the CDR3 DNA reads TGTGCCAGCAGCGATAAGACAGGAACAGATACGCAGTATTTT. It translates to CASSDKTGTDTQYF.

The V gene is TRBV7-2, the J gene TRBJ2-1; unclear D gene. Germline V gene data show CDR1 as SGHTA and CDR2 as FQGNSA. This CDR3 is built from 13 residues. Deletions cut 3 bases from V and 6 bases from J, with 9 bases between. This CDR3 reads CASSFTWANEQFF. The CDR3 region has the DNA TGTGCCAGCAGCTTCACTTGGGCCAATGAGCAGTTCTTC.

The chain employs TRBV28 and TRBJ2-4, with 10 bases identical to TRBD2. Germline V gene lookup returns CDR1 MDHEN and CDR2 SYDVKM. Germline trimming cut 2 bases from V and 5 bases from J; bases unmatched to any gene: 6. This CDR3 is built from 16 residues. The CDR3 loop reads CASSLLLAGAENIQYF. The CDR3, as DNA: TGTGCCAGCAGTTTACTGCTAGCGGGAGCTGAAAACATTCAGTACTTC.

This chain connects TRBV5-6 to TRBJ1-2; 11 positions agree with TRBD1. The J segment lost 7 bases and the V segment lost 2 bases, leaving 10 bases of the junction unmatched. Per the germline V gene, CDR1 is SGHDT and CDR2 is YYEEEE. The CDR3 runs 16 residues. CDR3 protein: CASSFGGQGARGGYTF. The CDR3 DNA sequence: TGTGCCAGCAGCTTTGGCGGACAGGGGGCTAGAGGTGGCTACACCTTC.

The chain recombines TRBV7-6 with TRBJ2-3; D may be TRBD2 (9 bases). Germline loops: CDR1 SGHVS, CDR2 FNYEAQ. V lost 6 bases to trimming and J lost 6 bases, with 16 bases between them. This CDR3 has 14 residues. CDR3 sequence (DNA): TGTGCCAGCAGAGACAGGGGACTAGCTGATACGCAGTATTTT. Its protein is CASRDRGLADTQYF.

V usage is TRBV2 and J usage is TRBJ1-1; 8 nucleotides agree with TRBD1. Germline V CDR1 and CDR2: SNHLY, FYNNEI. CDR3 length equals 13 residues. The V segment lost 8 bases and the J segment 6 bases; nucleotides outside the gene matches: 8. CDR3 residues: CASLGDRTPEAFF. In DNA form, the CDR3 reads TGTGCCAGCTTGGGGGACAGGACCCCTGAAGCTTTCTTT. The full variable domain, in which reference TRBV2 and TRBJ1-1 provide the parts outside the CDR3, is EPEVTQTPSHQVTQMGQEVILRCVPISNHLYFYWYRQILGQKVEFLVSFYNNEISEKSEIFDDQFSVERPDGSNFTLKIRSTKLEDSAMYFCASLGDRTPEAFFGQGTRLTVV.

The J gene is TRBJ2-5, the V gene TRBV18; no definite D call. Germline CDR1 reads KGHSH; CDR2 reads LQKENI. The CDR3 extends over 13 amino acids. Trimming left V 3 bases short and J 3 bases short, with 8 bases between. CDR3 coding DNA: TGTGCCAGCTCACCTCGAACAGAAGAGACCCAGTACTTC. Translated: CASSPRTEETQYF.

The chain carries TRBV27 and TRBJ2-7, with 9 bases aligning to TRBD2. The CDR3 is 14 residues long. Losses at the gene ends were 3 bases for V and 5 bases for J; bases not matched to a gene: 5. Germline V CDR1 and CDR2: MNHEY, SMNVEV (reference sequence). This chain's CDR3 is CASSFAGGPHEQYF. CDR3 in DNA: TGTGCCAGCAGTTTCGCGGGAGGGCCCCACGAGCAGTACTTC.